Listed here is a single T cell receptor beta chain. Produced via immunoSEQ multiplex PCR; TCRdb's table is partial and in-frame only. The data show about 380,000 clones, with approximately 95% seen just once and roughly 0.02% held by the top ten. The length of the CDR3 is 17 residues. Germline CDR1 MGHRA, CDR2 YSYEKL. V lost 4 bases and J lost 0, with 15 bases in between. The entry originates in a study of shared T cell receptors in the human thymus. Sequencing was performed on thymocytes. The sequence was obtained from a human donor. The gene calls are TRBV4-1 and TRBJ1-4; possibly TRBD1 for D (6 bases). As DNA, the CDR3 is TGCGCCAGCAGCCCCCGGAGGGGGGCCTCAACTAATGAAAAACTGTTTTTT. It codes for CASSPRRGASTNEKLFF.